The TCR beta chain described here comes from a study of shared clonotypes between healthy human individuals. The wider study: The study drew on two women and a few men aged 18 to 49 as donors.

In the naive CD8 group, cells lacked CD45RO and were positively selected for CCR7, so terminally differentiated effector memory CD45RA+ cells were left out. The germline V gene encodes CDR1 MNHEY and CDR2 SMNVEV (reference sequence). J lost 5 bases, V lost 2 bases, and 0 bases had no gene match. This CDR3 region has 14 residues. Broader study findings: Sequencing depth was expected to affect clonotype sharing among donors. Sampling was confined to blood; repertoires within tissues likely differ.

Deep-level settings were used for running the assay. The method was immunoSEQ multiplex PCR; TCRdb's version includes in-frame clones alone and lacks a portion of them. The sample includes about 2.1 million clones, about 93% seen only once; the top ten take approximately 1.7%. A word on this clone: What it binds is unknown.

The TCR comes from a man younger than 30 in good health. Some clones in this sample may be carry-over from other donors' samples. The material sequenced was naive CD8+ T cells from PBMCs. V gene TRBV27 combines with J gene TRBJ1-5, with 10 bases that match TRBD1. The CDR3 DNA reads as TGTGCCAGCAGTTTAGGGACAGGGGATCAGCCCCAGCATTTT. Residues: CASSLGTGDQPQHF.